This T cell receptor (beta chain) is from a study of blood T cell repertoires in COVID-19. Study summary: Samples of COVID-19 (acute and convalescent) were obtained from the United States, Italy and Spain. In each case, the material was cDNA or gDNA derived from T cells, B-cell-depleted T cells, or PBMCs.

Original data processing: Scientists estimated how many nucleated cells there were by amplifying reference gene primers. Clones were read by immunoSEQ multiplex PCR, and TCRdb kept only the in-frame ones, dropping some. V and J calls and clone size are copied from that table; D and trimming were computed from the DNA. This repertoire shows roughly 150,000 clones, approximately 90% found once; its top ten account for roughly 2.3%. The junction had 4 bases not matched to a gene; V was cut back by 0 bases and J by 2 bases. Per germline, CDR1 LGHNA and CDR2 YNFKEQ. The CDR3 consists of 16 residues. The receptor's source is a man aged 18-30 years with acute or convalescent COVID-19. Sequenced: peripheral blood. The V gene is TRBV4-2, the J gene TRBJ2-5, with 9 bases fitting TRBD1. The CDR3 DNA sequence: TGTGCCAGCAGCCAAGACCCCGACAGGGGGCAAGAGACCCAGTACTTC. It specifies CASSQDPDRGQETQYF.